Given below is one T cell receptor (beta chain) in context. The data originate from a study of blood T cell repertoires in COVID-19. Study-wide background: Samples came from the United States, Italy and Spain, spanning acute and convalescent COVID-19. T cells, B-cell-depleted T cells, or PBMCs supplied cDNA or gDNA.

Method: immunoSEQ multiplex PCR; TCRdb's copy keeps in-frame clones and lacks some. There are about 170,000 clones in the sample; 82% occur only once, and 7% lies in the top ten. Trimming took 5 bases from V and 2 from J, leaving 9 bases between them. The CDR3 consists of 12 residues. The germline CDR1 and CDR2 sequences are SQVTM and ANQGSEA. Sequencing was performed on peripheral blood. V usage is TRBV29-1 and J usage is TRBJ2-5; D gene ambiguous. The TCR originated in a woman aged 40 to 55 with COVID-19, enrolled during active disease. CDR3 nucleotides: TGCAGCGTTCTTCCGGTACAAGAGACCCAGTACTTC. This translates into CSVLPVQETQYF.